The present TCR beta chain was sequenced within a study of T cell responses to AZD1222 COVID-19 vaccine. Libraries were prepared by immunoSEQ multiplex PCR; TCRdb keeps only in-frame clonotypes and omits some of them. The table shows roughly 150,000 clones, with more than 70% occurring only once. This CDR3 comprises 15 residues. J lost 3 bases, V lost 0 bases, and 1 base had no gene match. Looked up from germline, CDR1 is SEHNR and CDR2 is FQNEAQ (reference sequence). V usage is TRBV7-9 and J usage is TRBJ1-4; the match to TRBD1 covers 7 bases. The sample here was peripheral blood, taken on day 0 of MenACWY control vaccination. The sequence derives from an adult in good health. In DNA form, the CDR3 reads TGTGCCAGCAGCTTAGCGGGACAGCCTAATGAAAAACTGTTTTTT. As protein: CASSLAGQPNEKLFF.